This is a list of T cell receptor beta chains from one sample in a study of response to subunit inactivated influenza vaccine. TCRdb re-derived calls from the RT-PCR reads in MiXCR, one entry per CDR3 protein. The repertoire holds over 450,000 distinct CDR3 sequences, with 10% to 15% as singletons. The sample consisted of PBMCs from blood, taken 45 days after vaccination. The source is a man in his forties or fifties who received an inactivated influenza vaccine. Each CDR3 is given with its conserved first and last residue. The order of the fields is J gene, V gene, clone size, CDR3 protein. Where a row states a size, it is once, few, many or the class of an expanded clone; other rows omit it.

>TRBJ2-3|TRBV5-6|-
CASSPRGGRDTQYF
>TRBJ1-2|TRBV7-2|many
CASSLVWGEDYGYTF
>TRBJ2-3|TRBV12-3/TRBV12-4|-
CASSSGPYTQYF
>TRBJ2-3|TRBV7-8|-
CASSLPPPAEYTDTQYF
>TRBJ2-5|TRBV14|-
CASSQTSGGTQYF
>TRBJ2-1|TRBV11-2|few
CASSLDTGGLYSYNEQFF
>TRBJ2-3|TRBV5-1|many
CASSFSGGADTQYF
>TRBJ2-5|TRBV15|few
CATSRDRGWEETQYF
>TRBJ2-7|TRBV20-1|-
CSARDILADTPYEQYF
>TRBJ2-3|TRBV28|-
CASSFVDRGLADTQYF
>TRBJ2-5|TRBV24-1|-
CATSDLGQSQETQYF
>TRBJ2-6|TRBV5-1|few
CASSLAVGTGANVLTF
>TRBJ2-1|TRBV21-1|few
CASSKFHGVQFF
>TRBJ2-5|TRBV5-1|-
CASNEVYQETQYF
>TRBJ2-2|TRBV5-1|few
CASSLPPGLALSNTGELFF
>TRBJ2-7|TRBV25-1|few
CASSDSTLMTGQYEQYF
>TRBJ2-3|TRBV20-1|few
CSARRGAVDTQYF
>TRBJ2-7|TRBV10-2|-
CATTEGSHEQYF
>TRBJ2-7|TRBV20-1|many
CSAGGQRGVYEQYF
>TRBJ2-2|TRBV20-1|-
CSASSQHTGELFF
>TRBJ1-2|TRBV12-3/TRBV12-4|many
CASRDFYGYTF
>TRBJ1-6|TRBV12-3/TRBV12-4|few
CASSPMGFSPLHF
>TRBJ2-5|TRBV7-6|-
CASSYLTGAHPQETQYF
>TRBJ1-1|TRBV6-4|many
CASSYRANTEAFF
>TRBJ2-7|TRBV4-2|-
CASRPRYPYEQYF
>TRBJ1-1|TRBV15|few
CATSRAGMNTEAFF
>TRBJ2-3|TRBV6-1|-
CASIAFTSAYTDTQYF
>TRBJ2-3|TRBV5-1|many
CASSPRAGDTQYF
>TRBJ2-7|TRBV6-1|-
CASRRTRTGSGSEQYF
>TRBJ2-3|TRBV12-3/TRBV12-4|-
CASRPKWTSGGPTDTQYF
>TRBJ1-1|TRBV6-2/TRBV6-3|once
CASSYVVRAEAFF
>TRBJ2-1|TRBV11-2|-
CASGLQGGNEQFF
>TRBJ2-2|TRBV15|-
CATSSEGQSNTGELFF
>TRBJ2-1|TRBV20-1|-
CSAETPLAESYNEQFF
>TRBJ1-5|TRBV19|-
CASSTVHGNQPQHF
>TRBJ2-4|TRBV15|-
CATSRTRGDSLAKNIQYF
>TRBJ2-5|TRBV6-1|few
CASRLSGGQETQYF
>TRBJ1-2|TRBV4-3|-
CASSQTDGEHYGYTF
>TRBJ2-7|TRBV28|-
CASSPRPGAGSYEQYF
>TRBJ2-2|TRBV7-2|-
CASSLGRANTGELFF
>TRBJ2-1|TRBV20-1|few
CSADVFGGGPLEEQFF